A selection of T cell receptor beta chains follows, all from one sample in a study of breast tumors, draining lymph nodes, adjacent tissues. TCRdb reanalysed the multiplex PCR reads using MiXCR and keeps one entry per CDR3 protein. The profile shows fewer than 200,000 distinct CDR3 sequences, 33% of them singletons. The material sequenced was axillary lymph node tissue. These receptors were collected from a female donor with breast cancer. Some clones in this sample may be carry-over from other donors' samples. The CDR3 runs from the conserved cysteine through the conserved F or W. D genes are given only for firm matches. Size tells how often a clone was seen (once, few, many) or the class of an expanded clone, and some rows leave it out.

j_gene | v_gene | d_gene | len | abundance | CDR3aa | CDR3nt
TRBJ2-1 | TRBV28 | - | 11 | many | CASSLTEPQFF | TGTGCCAGCAGCCTGACAGAACCCCAGTTCTTC
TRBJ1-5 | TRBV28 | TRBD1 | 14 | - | CASSVQGEAKPQHF | TGTGCCAGCAGTGTACAGGGGGAAGCTAAGCCCCAGCATTTT
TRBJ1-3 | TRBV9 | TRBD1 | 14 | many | CASSRQGAGNTIYF | TGTGCCAGCAGCCGACAGGGAGCTGGAAACACCATATATTTT
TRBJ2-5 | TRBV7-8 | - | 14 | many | CASSWADDPETQYF | TGTGCCAGCAGCTGGGCGGACGATCCAGAGACCCAGTACTTC
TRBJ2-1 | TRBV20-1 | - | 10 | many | CSAREDEQFF | TGCAGTGCTAGAGAGGATGAGCAGTTCTTC
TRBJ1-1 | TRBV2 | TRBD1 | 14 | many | CASSRTGVNTEAFF | TGTGCCAGCAGCCGGACAGGGGTGAACACTGAAGCTTTCTTT
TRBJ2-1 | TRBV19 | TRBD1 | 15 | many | CASSINRQGRHEQFF | TGTGCCAGTAGTATAAACCGACAGGGGCGGCATGAGCAGTTCTTC
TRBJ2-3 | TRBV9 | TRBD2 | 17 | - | CASSVACSGGRTDTQYF | TGTGCCAGCAGCGTAGCTTGTAGCGGGGGGCGCACAGATACGCAGTATTTT
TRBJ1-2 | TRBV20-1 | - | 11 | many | CSARGWGGYTF | TGCAGTGCTAGAGGGTGGGGTGGCTACACCTTC
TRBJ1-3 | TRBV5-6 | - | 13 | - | CASSLGGANTIYF | TGTGCCAGCAGCTTAGGAGGGGCAAACACCATATATTTT
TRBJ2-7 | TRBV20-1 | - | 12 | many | CSARGLSDEQYF | TGCAGTGCTAGAGGGTTGAGTGACGAGCAGTACTTC
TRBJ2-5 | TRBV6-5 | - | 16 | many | CASSYNPGTPKETQYF | TGTGCCAGCAGTTACAACCCCGGGACTCCAAAAGAGACCCAGTACTTC
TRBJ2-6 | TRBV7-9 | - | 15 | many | CASSSWGSGANVLTF | TGTGCCAGCAGCTCGTGGGGCTCTGGGGCCAACGTCCTGACTTTC
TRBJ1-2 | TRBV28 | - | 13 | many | CASSRDGYYGYTF | TGTGCCAGCAGCCGGGACGGCTACTATGGCTACACCTTC
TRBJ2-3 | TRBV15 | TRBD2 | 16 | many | CATSSYSGRAGDTQYF | TGTGCCACCAGCAGCTATAGCGGGAGGGCCGGAGATACGCAGTATTTT
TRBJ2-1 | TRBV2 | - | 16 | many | CASRWDSRSSYNEQFF | TGTGCCAGCCGGTGGGACTCCAGGAGCTCCTACAATGAGCAGTTCTTC
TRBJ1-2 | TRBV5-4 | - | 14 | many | CASSLWASYGGYTF | TGTGCCAGCAGCTTGTGGGCGTCCTATGGCGGCTACACCTTC
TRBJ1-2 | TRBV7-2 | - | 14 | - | CASSLRTGSSGNTF | TGTGCCAGCAGCTTAAGAACGGGGAGCTCTGGAAACACCTTC
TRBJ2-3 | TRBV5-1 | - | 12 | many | CASSSPTDTQYF | TGCGCCAGCAGCTCCCCTACAGATACGCAGTATTTT
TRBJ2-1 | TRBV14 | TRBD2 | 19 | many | CASSQAGLAGIPAYNEQFF | TGTGCCAGCAGCCAAGCGGGACTAGCGGGAATTCCGGCCTACAATGAGCAGTTCTTC
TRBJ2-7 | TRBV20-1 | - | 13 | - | CSARTETSYEQYF | TGCAGTGCGAGAACCGAGACTTCCTACGAGCAGTACTTC
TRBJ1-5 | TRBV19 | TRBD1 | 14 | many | CASNSQGPNQPQHF | TGTGCCAGTAACTCACAGGGGCCCAATCAGCCCCAGCATTTT
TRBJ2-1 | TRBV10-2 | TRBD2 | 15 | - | CASRGTSGLNNEQFF | TGCGCCAGCAGGGGGACTAGCGGACTCAACAATGAGCAGTTCTTC
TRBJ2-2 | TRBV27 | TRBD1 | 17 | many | CASSSLRTGGNTGELFF | TGTGCCAGCAGTTCGTTGAGGACAGGGGGGAACACCGGGGAGCTGTTTTTT
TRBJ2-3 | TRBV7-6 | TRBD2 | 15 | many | CASSLELGEGDTQYF | TGTGCCAGCAGCTTAGAGTTAGGGGAGGGAGATACGCAGTATTTT
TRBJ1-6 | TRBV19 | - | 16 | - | CASSPARGAYNSPLHF | TGTGCCAGTAGTCCCGCCCGGGGGGCCTATAATTCACCCCTCCACTTT
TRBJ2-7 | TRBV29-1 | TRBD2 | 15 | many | CSVSEGAGATYEQYF | TGCAGCGTCTCTGAAGGAGCGGGAGCCACCTACGAGCAGTACTTC
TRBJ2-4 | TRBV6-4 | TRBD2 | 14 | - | CASSGLAGKNIQYF | TGTGCCAGCAGTGGACTAGCGGGCAAAAACATTCAGTACTTC
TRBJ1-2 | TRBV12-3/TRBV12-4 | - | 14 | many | CASSLGSLPYGYTF | TGTGCCAGCAGTCTCGGGTCGTTACCCTATGGCTACACCTTC